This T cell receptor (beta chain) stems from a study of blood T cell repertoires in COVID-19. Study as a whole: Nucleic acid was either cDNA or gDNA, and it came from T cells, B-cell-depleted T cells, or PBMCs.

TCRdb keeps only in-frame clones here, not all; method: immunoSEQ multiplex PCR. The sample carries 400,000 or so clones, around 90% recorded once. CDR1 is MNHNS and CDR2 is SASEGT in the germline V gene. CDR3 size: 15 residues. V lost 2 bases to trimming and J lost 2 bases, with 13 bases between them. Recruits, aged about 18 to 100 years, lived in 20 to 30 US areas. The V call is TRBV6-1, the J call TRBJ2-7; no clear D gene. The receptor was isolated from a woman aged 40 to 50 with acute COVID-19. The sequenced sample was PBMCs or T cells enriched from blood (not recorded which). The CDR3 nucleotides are TGTGCCAGCAGTGAACTCCCTGAAGCCCCCTACGAGCAGTACTTC. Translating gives CASSELPEAPYEQYF.